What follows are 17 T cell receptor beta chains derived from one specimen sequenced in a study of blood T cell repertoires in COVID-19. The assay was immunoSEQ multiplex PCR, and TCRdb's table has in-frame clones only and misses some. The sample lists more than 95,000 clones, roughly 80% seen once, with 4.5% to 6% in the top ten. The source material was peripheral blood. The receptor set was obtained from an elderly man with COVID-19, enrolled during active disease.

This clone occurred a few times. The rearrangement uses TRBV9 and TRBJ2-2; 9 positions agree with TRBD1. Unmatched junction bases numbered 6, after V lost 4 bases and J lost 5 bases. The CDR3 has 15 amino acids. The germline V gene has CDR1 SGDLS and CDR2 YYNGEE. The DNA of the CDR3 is TGTGCCAGCAGCCCGAGACAGGGGGATACCGGGGAGCTGTTTTTT. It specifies CASSPRQGDTGELFF.

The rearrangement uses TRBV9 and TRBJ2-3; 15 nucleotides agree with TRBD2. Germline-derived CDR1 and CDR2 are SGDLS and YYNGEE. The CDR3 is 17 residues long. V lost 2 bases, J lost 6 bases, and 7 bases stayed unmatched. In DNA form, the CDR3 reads TGTGCCAGCAGCGTTGGACTAGCGGGAGGGTTTTTGGATACGCAGTATTTT. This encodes CASSVGLAGGFLDTQYF.

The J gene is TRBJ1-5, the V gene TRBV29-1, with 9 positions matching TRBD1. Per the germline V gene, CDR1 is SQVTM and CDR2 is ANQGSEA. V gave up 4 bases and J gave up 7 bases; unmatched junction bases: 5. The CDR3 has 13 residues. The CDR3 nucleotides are TGCAGCGTTGCTACAGGGGGCCGACAGCCCCAGCATTTT. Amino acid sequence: CSVATGGRQPQHF.

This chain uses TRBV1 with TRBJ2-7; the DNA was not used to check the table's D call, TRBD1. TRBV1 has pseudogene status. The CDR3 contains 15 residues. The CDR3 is CTSSNRDRARNEQYF. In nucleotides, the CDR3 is TGCACCAGCAGCAACCGGGACAGGGCTCGGAACGAGCAGTACTTC.

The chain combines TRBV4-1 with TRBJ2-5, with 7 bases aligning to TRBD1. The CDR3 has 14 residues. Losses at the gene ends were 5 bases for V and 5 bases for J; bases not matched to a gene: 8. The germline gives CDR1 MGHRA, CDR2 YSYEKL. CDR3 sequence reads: CASSEGASSETQYF. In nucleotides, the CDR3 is TGCGCCAGCAGCGAGGGGGCTAGCAGTGAGACCCAGTACTTC.

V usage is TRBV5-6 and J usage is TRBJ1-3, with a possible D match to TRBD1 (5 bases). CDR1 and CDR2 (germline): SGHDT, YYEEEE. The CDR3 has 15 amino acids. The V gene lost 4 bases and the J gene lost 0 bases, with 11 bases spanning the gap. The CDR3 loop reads CASSRVGLSGNTIYF. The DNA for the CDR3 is TGTGCCAGCAGCCGGGTGGGGCTCTCTGGAAACACCATATATTTT.

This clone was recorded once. The CDR3 spells CASSRHSGTATYGYTF. In nucleotides, the CDR3 is TGTGCCAGCAGTCGACACTCCGGGACAGCGACTTATGGCTACACCTTC. The chain couples TRBV28 to TRBJ1-2; 7 bases fit TRBD1. Looked up from germline, CDR1 is MDHEN and CDR2 is SYDVKM. Trimming removed 5 bases from V and 5 bases from J; junction bases left unmatched: 14. The CDR3 covers 16 residues.

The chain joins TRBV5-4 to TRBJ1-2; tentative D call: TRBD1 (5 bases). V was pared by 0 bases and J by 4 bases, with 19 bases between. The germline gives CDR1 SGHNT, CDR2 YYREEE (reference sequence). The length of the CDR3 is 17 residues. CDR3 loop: CASSLVSTPGGVYGYTF. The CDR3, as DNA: TGTGCCAGCAGCTTGGTGTCCACTCCGGGGGGGGTCTATGGCTACACCTTC.

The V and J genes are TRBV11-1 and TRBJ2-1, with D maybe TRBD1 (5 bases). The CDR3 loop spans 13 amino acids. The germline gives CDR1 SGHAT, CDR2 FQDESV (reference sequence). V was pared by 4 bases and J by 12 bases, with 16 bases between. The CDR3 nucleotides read TGTGCCAGCAGCTCAGGAGTAGGGGCTAGGCAGTTCTTC. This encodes CASSSGVGARQFF.

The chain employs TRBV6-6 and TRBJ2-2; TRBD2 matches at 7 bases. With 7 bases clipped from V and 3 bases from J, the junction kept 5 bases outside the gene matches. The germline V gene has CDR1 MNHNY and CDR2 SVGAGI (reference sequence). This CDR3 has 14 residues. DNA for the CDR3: TGTGCCAGCACCCCCCGGGGGGACACCGGGGAGCTGTTTTTT. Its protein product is CASTPRGDTGELFF.

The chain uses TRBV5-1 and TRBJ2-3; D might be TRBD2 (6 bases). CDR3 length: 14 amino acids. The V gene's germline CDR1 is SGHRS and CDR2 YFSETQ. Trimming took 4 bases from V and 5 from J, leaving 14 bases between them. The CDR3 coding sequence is TGCGCCAGCAGCATGGGACTCCGGGAAGATACGCAGTATTTT. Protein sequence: CASSMGLREDTQYF.

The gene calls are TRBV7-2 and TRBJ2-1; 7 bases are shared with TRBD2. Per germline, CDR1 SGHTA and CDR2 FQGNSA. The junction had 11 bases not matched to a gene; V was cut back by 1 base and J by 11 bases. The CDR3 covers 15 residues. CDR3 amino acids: CASSLGVAGRSKQFF. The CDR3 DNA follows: TGTGCCAGCAGCTTAGGGGTAGCGGGCCGTTCTAAGCAGTTCTTC.

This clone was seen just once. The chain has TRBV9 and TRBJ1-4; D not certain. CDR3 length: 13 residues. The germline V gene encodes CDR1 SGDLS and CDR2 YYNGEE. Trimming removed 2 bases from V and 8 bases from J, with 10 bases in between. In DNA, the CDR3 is TGTGCCAGCAGCGTTGGAGGGCAGGAAAAACTGTTTTTT. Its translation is CASSVGGQEKLFF.

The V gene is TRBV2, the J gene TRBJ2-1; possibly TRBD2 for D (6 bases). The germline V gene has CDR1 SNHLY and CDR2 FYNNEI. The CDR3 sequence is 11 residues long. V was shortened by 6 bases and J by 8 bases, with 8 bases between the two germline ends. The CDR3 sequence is CASREGYEQFF. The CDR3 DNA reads TGTGCCAGCAGGGAGGGGTATGAGCAGTTCTTC.

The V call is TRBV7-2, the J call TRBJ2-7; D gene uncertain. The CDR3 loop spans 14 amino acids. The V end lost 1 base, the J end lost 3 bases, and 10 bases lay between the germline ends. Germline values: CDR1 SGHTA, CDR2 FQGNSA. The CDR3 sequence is CASSLGPTYYEQYF. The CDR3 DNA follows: TGTGCCAGCAGCTTAGGTCCTACCTACTACGAGCAGTACTTC.

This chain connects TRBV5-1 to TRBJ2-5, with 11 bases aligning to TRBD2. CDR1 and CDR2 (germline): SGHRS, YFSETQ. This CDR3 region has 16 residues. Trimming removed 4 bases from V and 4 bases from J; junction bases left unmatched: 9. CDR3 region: CASSPGGLAGGETQYF. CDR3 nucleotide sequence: TGCGCCAGCAGCCCCGGGGGGCTAGCGGGAGGAGAGACCCAGTACTTC.

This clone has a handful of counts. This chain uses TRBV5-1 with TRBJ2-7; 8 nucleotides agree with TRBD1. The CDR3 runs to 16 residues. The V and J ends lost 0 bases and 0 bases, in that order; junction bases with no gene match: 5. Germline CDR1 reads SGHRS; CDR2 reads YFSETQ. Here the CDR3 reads CASSLDPGQASYEQYF. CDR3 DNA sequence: TGCGCCAGCAGCTTGGATCCGGGACAGGCCTCCTACGAGCAGTACTTC.